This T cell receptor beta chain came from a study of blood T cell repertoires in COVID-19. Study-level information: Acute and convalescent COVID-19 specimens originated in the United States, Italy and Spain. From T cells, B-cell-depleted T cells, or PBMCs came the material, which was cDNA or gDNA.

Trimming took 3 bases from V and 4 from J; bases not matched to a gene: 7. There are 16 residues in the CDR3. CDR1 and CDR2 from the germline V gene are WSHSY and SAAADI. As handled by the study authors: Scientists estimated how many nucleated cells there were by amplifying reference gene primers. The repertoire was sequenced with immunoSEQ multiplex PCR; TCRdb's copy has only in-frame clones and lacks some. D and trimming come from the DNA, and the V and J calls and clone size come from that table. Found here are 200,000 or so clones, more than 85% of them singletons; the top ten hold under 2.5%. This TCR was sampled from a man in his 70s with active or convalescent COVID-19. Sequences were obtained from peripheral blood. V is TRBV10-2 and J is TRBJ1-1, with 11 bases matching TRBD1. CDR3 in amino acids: CASSDQWDRGSTEAFF. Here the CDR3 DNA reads TGCGCCAGCAGTGACCAATGGGACAGGGGGTCCACTGAAGCTTTCTTT.